The present entry profiles one TCR beta chain with its context. Its antigen is not yet known. No much larger clone exists at a distance of one base, and base qualities are not known. The data belong to a study of sequential checkpoint blockade in melanoma (dated by TCRdb to between 2017 and 2020). For the study in its entirety: Patients were assigned by 1:1 randomization to either first-line nivolumab followed by ipilimumab (arm A) or ipilimumab followed by nivolumab (arm B). Maintenance nivolumab was given following each of the two trial sequences. DNA from about 97 melanoma tumor samples collected before treatment underwent TCRbeta immunosequencing. About 20 patients had matched tumor biopsies taken before treatment and at week 13, after single-agent nivolumab (arm A) or ipilimumab (arm B). About 82% of the matched tumor biopsy pairs taken before and after treatment were from the same lesion.

TCRbeta CDR3 regions were immunosequenced from genomic DNA with the immunoSEQ Assay. Prior to high-throughput sequencing, genomic DNA was amplified by bias-controlled multiplex PCR. On the authors' methods: To quantify the absolute abundance of each unique TCRbeta CDR3 region, the sequences were collapsed and filtered. Clonality, defined as 1 minus Pielou's evenness, was calculated using only productive rearrangements. To compute tumor T-cell fraction, TCRbeta template counts were normalized to usable DNA, with usable DNA estimated from several housekeeping genes. A previously published method was used to identify clones with significantly greater frequencies in on-treatment samples than in baseline samples. TCRdb mirrors the immuneACCESS table, restricted to in-frame sequences. Some clones are absent from its copies; in checked studies, under half trace to an unresolved V gene, and the reason for the others is unknown. D and trimming were read from the DNA, whereas the V and J calls and clone size are those reported in that table. This sample is represented by over 350 clones; about 20% of them were singletons. Of the sample, about 9.4% falls within the top ten clones.

According to the study, the label for this sample's treatment or condition signals: randomized to nivolumab then ipilimumab (arm A) or the reverse (arm B). None of the trial patients had been given prior DNA-damaging chemotherapy. Samples came from patients with melanoma in CheckMate 064, a randomized, open-label phase II trial of sequential checkpoint blockade. Tumor TCR sequencing used genomic DNA from formalin-fixed paraffin-embedded (FFPE) tissue samples. Per the germline V gene, SGHRS is the CDR1 and YFSETQ is the CDR2. The CDR3 measures 18 amino acids from cysteine to phenylalanine. CDR3 DNA only is kept here, 54 bases in frame from base 1. V is trimmed back by 1 base and J by 0 bases, and the junction contains 6 bases that no gene match accounts for. Study-wide findings and limitations: Tumor T-cell fraction and clonality were found to correlate with PD-L1 staining and CD8+ T-cell counts but not with mutational load. The model for predicting response that combines TCR metrics with mutation burden needs to be validated in larger, independent patient cohorts. Patients whose tumor T-cell fraction and clonality increased by week 13 were about 30 times more likely to achieve clinical benefit. Among patients in the nivolumab-first arm (arm A), tumor TIL clonality before treatment was associated with response (P = .04). Within-arm analyses of tumor T-cell fraction were limited by small sample sizes and reduced statistical power.

The V and J genes are TRBV5-1 and TRBJ2-6; 8 of the junction bases match TRBD2. The sequence derives from a human donor with melanoma. Sequenced material: tumor tissue (inferred from file names), taken from a patient given nivolumab and ipilimumab in sequence. The nucleotide sequence is given as TGCGCCAGCAGCTTGACCATAGCGGGGAGCTCTGGGGCCAACGTCCTGACTTTC. Its product reads: CASSLTIAGSSGANVLTF.